These 10 T cell receptor beta chains share one sample of origin, sequenced in a study of blood T cell repertoires in COVID-19. The data were produced by immunoSEQ multiplex PCR, yet TCRdb's version contains in-frame clones alone and is incomplete. Here the sample spans about 210,000 clones, almost 85% being singletons. The sequenced material came from peripheral blood. These TCRs come from a man aged 50 or older with COVID-19, enrolled during active disease.

The V gene is TRBV7-9, the J gene TRBJ2-1; 8 positions agree with TRBD2. This CDR3 spans 14 amino acids. CDR1 SEHNR and CDR2 FQNEAQ come from the germline V gene (reference sequence). V was clipped by 1 base and J by 10 bases; unmatched bases: 6. CDR3 sequence reads: CASSLVTSVGEQFF. CDR3 coding DNA: TGTGCCAGCAGCTTAGTGACTAGCGTAGGGGAGCAGTTCTTC.

This clone was recorded a few times. The genes are TRBV7-8 and TRBJ2-5; no definite D call. Germline V gene lookup returns CDR1 SGHVS and CDR2 FQNEAQ. The CDR3 has 14 residues. V lost 0 bases and J lost 0, with 5 bases in between. This CDR3 reads CASSLADNQETQYF. CDR3 DNA sequence: TGTGCCAGCAGCTTAGCCGACAACCAAGAGACCCAGTACTTC.

V usage is TRBV2 and J usage is TRBJ1-4; unclear D gene. Looked up from germline, CDR1 is SNHLY and CDR2 is FYNNEI. CDR3 length: 15 amino acids. V was trimmed by 5 bases and J by 3 bases, leaving 13 bases between them. The CDR3, as DNA: TGTGCCAGCAGTCCAGAGGGCCAGTCTAATGAAAAACTGTTTTTT. It yields the protein CASSPEGQSNEKLFF.

This chain connects TRBV6-1 to TRBJ1-2; no clear D gene. With 0 bases removed from V and 5 bases from J, the gap between germline ends came to 10 bases. CDR1 is MNHNS and CDR2 is SASEGT in the germline V gene. CDR3 length: 14 amino acids. The CDR3 loop reads CASSEAGGPYGYTF. As DNA, the CDR3 is TGTGCCAGCAGTGAAGCTGGCGGGCCATATGGCTACACCTTC.

The rearrangement joins TRBV5-1 to TRBJ2-5; TRBD1 is a possible D gene (5 bases). Per the germline V gene, CDR1 is SGHRS and CDR2 is YFSETQ. The V and J ends lost 0 bases and 5 bases respectively, with 14 bases between them. The CDR3 length is 15 residues. The CDR3 protein is CASSLAVAGLETQYF. Written as DNA, the CDR3 is TGCGCCAGCAGCTTGGCCGTCGCAGGGTTGGAGACCCAGTACTTC.

V is TRBV5-4 and J is TRBJ2-5; the match to TRBD2 covers 9 bases. This CDR3 is built from 16 residues. Trimming at V came to 2 bases and at J to 4 bases, leaving 9 bases not matched to a gene. From germline, CDR1 is SGHNT and CDR2 YYREEE (reference sequence). The CDR3 reads CASSFGGGASGETQYF. For the CDR3, the DNA is TGTGCCAGCAGCTTCGGCGGGGGGGCCTCGGGAGAGACCCAGTACTTC.

Notes on this clone: At one end the junction does not follow the germline gene, possibly because of a read error. J is TRBJ2-5 and V is TRBV7-7; 10 bases align to TRBD1. There are 16 residues in the CDR3. From germline, CDR1 is SSHAT and CDR2 FNYEAQ (reference sequence). The CDR3 here is CASSLSGQGKKETQYF. The CDR3 DNA follows: TGTGCTAGCAGCTTATCGGGACAGGGGAAGAAGGAGACCCAGTACTTC.

The chain carries TRBV14 and TRBJ2-1, with TRBD1 matching 7 bases. This CDR3 has 16 amino acids. The V and J ends lost 2 bases and 1 base, in that order; junction bases with no gene match: 5. The V gene's germline CDR1 is SGHDN and CDR2 FVKESK. This CDR3 is CASSQYQDRSYNEQFF. CDR3 nucleotide sequence: TGTGCCAGCAGCCAATACCAGGACAGGTCCTACAATGAGCAGTTCTTC.

The V call is TRBV5-4, the J call TRBJ2-7; 7 nucleotides line up with TRBD2. The CDR3 extends over 16 amino acids. The V and J ends lost 0 bases and 0 bases, in that order; junction bases with no gene match: 6. Germline-derived CDR1 and CDR2 are SGHNT and YYREEE (reference sequence). The CDR3 spells CASSLAGGGVSYEQYF. For the CDR3, the DNA is TGTGCCAGCAGCTTGGCGGGTGGGGGGGTCTCCTACGAGCAGTACTTC. The full variable domain, its missing parts supplied by reference TRBV5-4 and TRBJ2-7, is ETGVTQSPTHLIKTRGQQVTLRCSSQSGHNTVSWYQQALGQGPQFIFQYYREEENGRGNFPPRFSGLQFPNYSSELNVNALELDDSALYLCASSLAGGGVSYEQYFGPGTRLTVT.

The genes are TRBV9 and TRBJ2-3; D may be TRBD1 (6 bases). There are 14 residues in the CDR3. V lost 3 bases to trimming and J lost 6 bases, with 14 bases between them. In germline, CDR1 is SGDLS, CDR2 YYNGEE. The DNA of the CDR3 is TGTGCCAGCAGCGCACAGGGCCAAAAGGATACGCAGTATTTT. Amino acid sequence: CASSAQGQKDTQYF.